This entry features one T cell receptor beta chain sequence. Its antigen is unidentified. The method was immunoSEQ multiplex PCR; TCRdb's version includes in-frame clones alone and lacks a portion of them. The sample shows roughly 60,000 clones, approximately 89% of them seen only once. The data stem from a study of OX40 agonist ivuxolimab in advanced cancers. In the study overall: In three patients, partial responses were observed, one with hepatocellular carcinoma and two with cutaneous melanoma. General study findings and limits: Fewer expanded clones were found on average in CD4+ than in CD8+ T cells. The 0.1-3.0 mg/kg partial responders had among the lowest clonal expansion.

The CDR3 totals 14 residues. V was pared by 5 bases and J by 2 bases, with 13 bases between. The germline V gene has CDR1 SGHTA and CDR2 FQGNSA. The V call is TRBV7-2, the J call TRBJ2-7; D gene unclear. Specimen: CD4+ or CD8+ T cells sorted from blood, collected in a trial of the OX40 agonist ivuxolimab. This sequence originates from an adult with an advanced solid tumor such as melanoma, head and neck, liver or kidney cancer. The CDR3 nucleotides are TGTGCCAGCAGCACACTCGACAAAACCTACGAGCAGTACTTC. Translating gives CASSTLDKTYEQYF.